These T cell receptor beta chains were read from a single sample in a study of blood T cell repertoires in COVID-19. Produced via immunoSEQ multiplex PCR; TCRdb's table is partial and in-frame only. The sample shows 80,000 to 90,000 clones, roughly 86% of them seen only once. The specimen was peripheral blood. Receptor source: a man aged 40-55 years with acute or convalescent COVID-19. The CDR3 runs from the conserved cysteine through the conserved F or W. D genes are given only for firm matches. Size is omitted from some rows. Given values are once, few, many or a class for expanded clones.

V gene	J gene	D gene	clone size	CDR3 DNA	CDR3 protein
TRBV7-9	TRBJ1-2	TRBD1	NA	TGTGCCAGCAGCCCCGGGACAGTTTATGGCTACACCTTC	CASSPGTVYGYTF
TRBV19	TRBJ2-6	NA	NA	TGTGCCAGTAGTTCCTCGGACACATACTCTGGGGCCAACGTCCTGACTTTC	CASSSSDTYSGANVLTF
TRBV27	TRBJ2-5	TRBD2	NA	TGTGCCAGCAGTCCCGGACTAGCGGGGCTCCAAGAGACCCAGTACTTC	CASSPGLAGLQETQYF
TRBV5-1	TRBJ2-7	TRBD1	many	TGCGCCAGCAGCCCTAGAACAGGACAGGGCTACGAGCAGTACTTC	CASSPRTGQGYEQYF
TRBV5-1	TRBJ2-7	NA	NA	TGCGCCAGCAGCTTGGTGGCGGGGCCCGCCTACGAGCAGTACTTC	CASSLVAGPAYEQYF
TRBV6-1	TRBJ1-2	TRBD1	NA	TGTGCCAGCAGTGAGTCCATTTATAACAGGGGCGGTAACTATGGCTACACCTTC	CASSESIYNRGGNYGYTF
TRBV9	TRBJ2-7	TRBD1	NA	TGTGCCAGCAGCGTAGACGGACAGGGCGAGCAGTACTTC	CASSVDGQGEQYF
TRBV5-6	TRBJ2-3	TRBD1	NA	TGTGCCAGCAGCTATCGGGACAGGTTGACAGATACGCAGTATTTT	CASSYRDRLTDTQYF
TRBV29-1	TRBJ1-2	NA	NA	TGCAGCGTTGGGAAGGGGGTGAAACCCTATGGCTACACCTTC	CSVGKGVKPYGYTF
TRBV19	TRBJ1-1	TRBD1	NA	TGTGCCAGTAGACCGGGACAGCACACTGAAGCTTTCTTT	CASRPGQHTEAFF
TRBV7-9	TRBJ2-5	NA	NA	TGTGCCAGCAGCCCTGGAGCAGGAGGGGAGACCCAGTACTTC	CASSPGAGGETQYF
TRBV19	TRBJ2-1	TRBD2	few	TGTGCCAGTAGTATAGTAGCGGGAGCTTACAATGAGCAGTTCTTC	CASSIVAGAYNEQFF
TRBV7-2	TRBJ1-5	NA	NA	TGTGCCAGCAGCTTAGAGGCAGGAAATCAGCCCCAGCATTTT	CASSLEAGNQPQHF
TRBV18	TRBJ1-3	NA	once	TGTGCCAGCTCACTCAGGATGGGCGAGCAAGGAAACACCATATATTTT	CASSLRMGEQGNTIYF
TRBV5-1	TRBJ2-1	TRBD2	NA	TGCGCCAGCAGCTTGGAATTAGCGGGGGCCTACAATGAGCAGTTCTTC	CASSLELAGAYNEQFF
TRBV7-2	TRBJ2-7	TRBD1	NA	TGTGCCAGCAGCTCTCGGACAGGGGAGGCCTACGAGCAGTACTTC	CASSSRTGEAYEQYF
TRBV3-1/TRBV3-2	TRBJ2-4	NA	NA	TGTGCCAGCAGCCAAGATGGCTTCATTCAGTACTTC	CASSQDGFIQYF
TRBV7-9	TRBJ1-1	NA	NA	TGTGCCAGCAGCCCGCGCGGGAGTGGTACTGAAGCTTTCTTT	CASSPRGSGTEAFF
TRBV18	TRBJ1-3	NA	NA	TGTGCCAGCTCAACCTCGGGTTTGGGAAACACCATATATTTT	CASSTSGLGNTIYF
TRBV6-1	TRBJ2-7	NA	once	TGTGCCAGCAGTGAATTATCGAACGGCTACGAGCAGTACTTC	CASSELSNGYEQYF
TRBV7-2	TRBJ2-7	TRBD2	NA	TGTGCCAGCAGCTTGCGGAGCGGGGGCAGCTCCTACGAGCAGTACTTC	CASSLRSGGSSYEQYF
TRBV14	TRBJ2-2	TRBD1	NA	TGTGCCAGCAGCCCGGACAGGGGGACCCTCACCGGGGAGCTGTTTTTT	CASSPDRGTLTGELFF
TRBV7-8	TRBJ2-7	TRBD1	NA	TGTGCCAGCAGCTTAGCGGGGGACAGTTACGAGCAGTACTTC	CASSLAGDSYEQYF
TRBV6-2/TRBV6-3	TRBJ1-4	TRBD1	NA	TGTGCCAGCAGTTCCGGGACAGGGTTTATGGAAAAACTGTTTTTT	CASSSGTGFMEKLFF
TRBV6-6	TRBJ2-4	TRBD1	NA	TGTGCCAGCAGGACCCAGGGGGCTTTGGCCAAAAACATTCAGTACTTC	CASRTQGALAKNIQYF
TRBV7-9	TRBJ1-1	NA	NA	TGTGCCAGCAGCGACAGCACTGAAGCTTTCTTT	CASSDSTEAFF
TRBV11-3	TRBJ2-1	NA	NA	TGTGCCAGCAGCTTACAAGCGGGTACATCCCCCTATGAGCAGTTCTTC	CASSLQAGTSPYEQFF
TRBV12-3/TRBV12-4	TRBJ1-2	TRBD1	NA	TGTGCCAGCAGTTTCCAGGGGGACTATGGCTACACCTTC	CASSFQGDYGYTF
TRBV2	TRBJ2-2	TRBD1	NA	TGTGCCAGCAGTCTCAGGGGGCCCCTGGGCACCGGGGAGCTGTTTTTT	CASSLRGPLGTGELFF
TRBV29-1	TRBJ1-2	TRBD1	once	TGCAGCGCCGCTGGACAGGGGGCGGATGGCTACACCTTC	CSAAGQGADGYTF
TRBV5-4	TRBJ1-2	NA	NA	TGTGCCAGCAGCTACTACATCTCATATGGCTACACCTTC	CASSYYISYGYTF
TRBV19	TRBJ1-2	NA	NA	TGTGCCAGTAGCAATCCGGGAGCATCTAACTATGGCTACACCTTC	CASSNPGASNYGYTF
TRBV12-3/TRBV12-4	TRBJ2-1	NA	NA	TGTGCCAGCAGCCCCGCCTATGGGCAGTTCTTC	CASSPAYGQFF
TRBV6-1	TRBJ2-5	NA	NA	TGTGCCAGCAGTGAAGCTACAGACCAGACCCAGTACTTC	CASSEATDQTQYF
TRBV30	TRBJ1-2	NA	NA	TGTGCCTGGAGTGTAGGAGAAGCCGGCTATGGCTACACCTTC	CAWSVGEAGYGYTF
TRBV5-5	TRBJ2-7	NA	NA	TGTGCCAGCAGCCTTGGACTGCTCTCCTACGAGCAGTACTTC	CASSLGLLSYEQYF
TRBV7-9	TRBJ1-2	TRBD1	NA	TGTGCCAGCAGCATCTCAGACAGGGGCTATGGCTACACCTTC	CASSISDRGYGYTF
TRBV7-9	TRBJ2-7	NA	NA	TGTGCCAGCAGCCGAACCGGGACATTAAGTTACGAGCAGTACTTC	CASSRTGTLSYEQYF
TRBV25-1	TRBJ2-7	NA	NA	TGTGCCAGCAGTAGAGGGTTCAGTGCCTTCTCTTACGAGCAGTACTTC	CASSRGFSAFSYEQYF
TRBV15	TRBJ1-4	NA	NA	TGTGCCACCAGGGGTAGCAGGGCTCTAACTAATGAAAAACTGTTTTTT	CATRGSRALTNEKLFF
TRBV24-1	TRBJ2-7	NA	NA	TGTGCCACCAGTCACCGGGGGTTGGGGGAGCAGTACTTC	CATSHRGLGEQYF
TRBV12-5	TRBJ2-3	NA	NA	TGTGCTAGTGGTTTGGGACAAAGCACAGATACGCAGTATTTT	CASGLGQSTDTQYF
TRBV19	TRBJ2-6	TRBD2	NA	TGTGCCAGTAGTCTTACTAGCGGGAGGGGGTTAAATTCTGGGGCCAACGTCCTGACTTTC	CASSLTSGRGLNSGANVLTF
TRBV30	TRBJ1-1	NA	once	TGTGCCTGGAGTGTACGGAGGGCTAACGCTGAAGCTTTCTTT	CAWSVRRANAEAFF
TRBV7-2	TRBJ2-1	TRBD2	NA	TGTGCCAGCAGCTTGAGCGGGGGGCAGTTCTTC	CASSLSGGQFF
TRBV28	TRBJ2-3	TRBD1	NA	TGTGCCAGCAGTATTCCCCAGGGGGCCGCCACAGATACGCAGTATTTT	CASSIPQGAATDTQYF
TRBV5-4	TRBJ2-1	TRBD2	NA	TGTGCCAGCAGCTTTACAAGCGGGAGTAAGGACAATGAGCAGTTCTTC	CASSFTSGSKDNEQFF
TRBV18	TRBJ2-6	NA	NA	TGTGCCAGCTCACCACGAAGTGACGGGGCTGGGGCCAACGTCCTGACTTTC	CASSPRSDGAGANVLTF
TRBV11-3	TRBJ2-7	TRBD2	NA	TGTGCCAGCAGCTCGATGGGGAGGGAAGGGGAGAGGGGAACCTACGAGCAGTACTTC	CASSSMGREGERGTYEQYF
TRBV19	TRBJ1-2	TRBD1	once	TGTGCCAGTAGTATAGGGACAGGGGGCTTTAATGGCTACACCTTC	CASSIGTGGFNGYTF
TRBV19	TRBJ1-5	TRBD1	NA	TGTGCCAGTAGTATTCGCCCGGGACAGGGTCATCAGCCCCAGCATTTT	CASSIRPGQGHQPQHF
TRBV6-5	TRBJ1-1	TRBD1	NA	TGTGCCAGTGGACGAGGGACAGGGCTTTTGGCTGAAGCTTTCTTT	CASGRGTGLLAEAFF
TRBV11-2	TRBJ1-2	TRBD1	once	TGTGCCAGCAGCTCGACAGGGGGGAAGCAGGGCTACACCTTC	CASSSTGGKQGYTF
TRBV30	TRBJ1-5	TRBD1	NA	TGTGCCTGGACCCGGACAGGGACAGGGGAGCCCCAGCATTTT	CAWTRTGTGEPQHF
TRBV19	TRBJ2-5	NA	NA	TGTGCCAGTAGTATAGACCATAACAGGGAGACCCAGTACTTC	CASSIDHNRETQYF
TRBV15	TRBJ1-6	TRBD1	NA	TGTGCCACCAGCAGCCGAGACAGGGATTCACCCCTCCACTTT	CATSSRDRDSPLHF
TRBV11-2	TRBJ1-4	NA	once	TGTGCCAGCAGCTTAGTGTTCGGTTCAACTAATGAAAAACTGTTTTTT	CASSLVFGSTNEKLFF